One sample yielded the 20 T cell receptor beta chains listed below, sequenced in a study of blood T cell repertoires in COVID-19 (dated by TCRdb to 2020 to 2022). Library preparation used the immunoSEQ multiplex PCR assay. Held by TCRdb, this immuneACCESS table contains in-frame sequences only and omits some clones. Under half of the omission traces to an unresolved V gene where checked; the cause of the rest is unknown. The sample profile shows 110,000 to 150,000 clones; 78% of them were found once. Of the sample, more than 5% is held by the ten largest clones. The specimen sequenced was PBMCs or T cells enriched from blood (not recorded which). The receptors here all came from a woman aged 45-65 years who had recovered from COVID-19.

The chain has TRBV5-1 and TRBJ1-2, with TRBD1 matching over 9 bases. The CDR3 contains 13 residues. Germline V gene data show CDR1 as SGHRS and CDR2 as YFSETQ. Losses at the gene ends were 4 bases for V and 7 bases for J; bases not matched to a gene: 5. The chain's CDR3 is CASSEGQGGGYTF. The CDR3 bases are TGCGCCAGCAGCGAGGGACAGGGAGGTGGCTACACCTTC.

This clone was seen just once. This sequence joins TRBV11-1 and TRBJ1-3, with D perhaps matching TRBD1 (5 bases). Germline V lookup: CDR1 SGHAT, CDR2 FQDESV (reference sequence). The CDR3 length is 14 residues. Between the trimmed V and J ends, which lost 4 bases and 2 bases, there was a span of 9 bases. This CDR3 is CASSSRGTGNTIYF. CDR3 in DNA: TGTGCCAGCAGCTCAAGGGGTACTGGAAACACCATATATTTT. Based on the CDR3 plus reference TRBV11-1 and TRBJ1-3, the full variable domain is EAEVAQSPRYKITEKSQAVAFWCDPISGHATLYWYRQILGQGPELLVQFQDESVVDDSQLPKDRFSAERLKGVDSTLKIQPAELGDSAMYLCASSSRGTGNTIYFGEGSWLTVV.

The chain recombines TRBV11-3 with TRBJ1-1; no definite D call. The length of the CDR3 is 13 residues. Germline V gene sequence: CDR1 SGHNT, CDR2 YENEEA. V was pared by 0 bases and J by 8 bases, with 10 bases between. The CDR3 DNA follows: TGTGCCAGCAGCTTAGATTTTAGCCGGGAAGCTTTCTTT. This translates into CASSLDFSREAFF.

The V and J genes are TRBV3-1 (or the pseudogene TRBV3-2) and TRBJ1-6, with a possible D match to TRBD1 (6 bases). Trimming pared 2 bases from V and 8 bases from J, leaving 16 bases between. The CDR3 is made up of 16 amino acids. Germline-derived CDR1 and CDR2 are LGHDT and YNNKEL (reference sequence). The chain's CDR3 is CASSQPTGSEDSPLHF. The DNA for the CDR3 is TGTGCCAGCAGCCAACCAACAGGGAGTGAGGATTCACCCCTCCACTTT.

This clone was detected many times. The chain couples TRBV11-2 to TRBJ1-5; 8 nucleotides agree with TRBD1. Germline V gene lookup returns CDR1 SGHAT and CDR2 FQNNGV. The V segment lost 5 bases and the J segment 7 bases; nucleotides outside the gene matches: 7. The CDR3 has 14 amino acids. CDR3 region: CASSLDRGGQPQHF. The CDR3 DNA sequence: TGTGCCAGCAGCCTCGACAGGGGAGGCCAGCCCCAGCATTTT.

For the CDR3, the DNA is TGTGCCAGTATCTATACGGCGGGTTTGAACACTGAAGCTTTCTTT. Its protein is CASIYTAGLNTEAFF. The gene calls are TRBV19 and TRBJ1-1; the D is unclear. Germline loops: CDR1 LNHDA, CDR2 SQIVND (reference sequence). Trimming removed 7 bases from V and 0 bases from J, with 15 bases in between. CDR3 length equals 15 residues.

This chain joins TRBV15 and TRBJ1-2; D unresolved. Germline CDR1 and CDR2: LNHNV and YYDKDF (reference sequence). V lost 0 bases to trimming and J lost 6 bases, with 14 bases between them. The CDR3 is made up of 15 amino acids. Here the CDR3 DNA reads TGTGCCACCAGCAGAGATGGAGTCCCATTCAATGGCTACACCTTC. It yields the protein CATSRDGVPFNGYTF. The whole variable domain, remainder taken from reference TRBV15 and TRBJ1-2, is DAMVIQNPRYQVTQFGKPVTLSCSQTLNHNVMYWYQQKSSQAPKLLFHYYDKDFNNEADTPDNFQSRRPNTSFCFLDIRSPGLGDTAMYLCATSRDGVPFNGYTFGSGTRLTVV.

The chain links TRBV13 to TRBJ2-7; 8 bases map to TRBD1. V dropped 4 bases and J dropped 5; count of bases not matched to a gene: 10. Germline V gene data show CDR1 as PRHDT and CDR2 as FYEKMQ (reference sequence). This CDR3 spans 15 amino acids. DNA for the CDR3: TGTGCCAGCAGCTACCAGGGGGCCTGGAGCCACGAGCAGTACTTC. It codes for CASSYQGAWSHEQYF.

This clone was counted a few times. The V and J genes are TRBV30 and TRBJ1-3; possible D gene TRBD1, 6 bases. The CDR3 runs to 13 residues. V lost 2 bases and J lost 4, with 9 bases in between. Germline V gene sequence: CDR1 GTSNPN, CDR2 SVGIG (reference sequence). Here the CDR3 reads CAWSRGSGNTIYF. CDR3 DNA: TGTGCCTGGAGTAGGGGGTCCGGAAACACCATATATTTT. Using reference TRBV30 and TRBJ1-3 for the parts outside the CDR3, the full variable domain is SQTIHQWPATLVQPVGSPLSLECTVEGTSNPNLYWYRQAAGRGLQLLFYSVGIGQISSEVPQNLSASRPQDRQFILSSKKLLLSDSGFYLCAWSRGSGNTIYFGEGSWLTVV.

The CDR3 reads CASSPGGGNTEAFF. The CDR3 bases are TGTGCCAGCTCCCCTGGGGGGGGGAACACTGAAGCTTTCTTT. This chain links TRBV18 with TRBJ1-1, with D perhaps TRBD1 (5 bases). The V gene's germline CDR1 is KGHSH and CDR2 LQKENI. The CDR3 runs 14 residues. Trimming took 6 bases from V and 1 from J, leaving 12 bases between them.

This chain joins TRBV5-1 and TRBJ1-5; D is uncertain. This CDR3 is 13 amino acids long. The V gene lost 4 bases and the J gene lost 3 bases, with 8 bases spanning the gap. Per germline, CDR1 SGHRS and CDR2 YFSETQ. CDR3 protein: CASSPEPNQPQHF. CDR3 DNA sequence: TGCGCCAGCAGCCCCGAGCCCAATCAGCCCCAGCATTTT. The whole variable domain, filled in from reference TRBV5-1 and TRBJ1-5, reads KAGVTQTPRYLIKTRGQQVTLSCSPISGHRSVSWYQQTPGQGLQFLFEYFSETQRNKGNFPGRFSGRQFSNSRSEMNVSTLELGDSALYLCASSPEPNQPQHFGDGTRLSIL.

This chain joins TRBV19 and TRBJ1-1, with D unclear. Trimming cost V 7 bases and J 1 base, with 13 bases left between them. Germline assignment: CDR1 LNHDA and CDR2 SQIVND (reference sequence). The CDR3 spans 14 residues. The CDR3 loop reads CASIEEGTNTEAFF. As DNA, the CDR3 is TGTGCCAGTATTGAGGAGGGAACGAACACTGAAGCTTTCTTT.

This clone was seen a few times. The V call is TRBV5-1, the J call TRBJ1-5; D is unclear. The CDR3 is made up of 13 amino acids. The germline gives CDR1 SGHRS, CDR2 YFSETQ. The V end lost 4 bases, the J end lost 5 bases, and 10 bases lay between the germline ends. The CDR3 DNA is TGCGCCAGCAGCCCCGGTGTTGATCAGCCCCAGCATTTT. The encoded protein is CASSPGVDQPQHF.

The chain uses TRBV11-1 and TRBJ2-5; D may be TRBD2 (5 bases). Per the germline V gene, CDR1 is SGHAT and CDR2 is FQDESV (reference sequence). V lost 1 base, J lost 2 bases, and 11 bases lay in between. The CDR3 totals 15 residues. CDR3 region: CASSLERALQETQYF. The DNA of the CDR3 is TGTGCCAGCAGCTTAGAGAGGGCTCTTCAAGAGACCCAGTACTTC.

CDR3 sequence reads: CASSQAWTGDTDTQYF. The CDR3 nucleotides read TGCGCCAGCAGCCAGGCTTGGACAGGAGACACAGATACGCAGTATTTT. The chain links TRBV4-1 to TRBJ2-3; 7 bases agree with TRBD1. Looked up from germline, CDR1 is MGHRA and CDR2 is YSYEKL. This CDR3 is built from 16 residues. V trimming: 3 bases; J trimming: 2 bases; junction bases outside the gene matches: 8.

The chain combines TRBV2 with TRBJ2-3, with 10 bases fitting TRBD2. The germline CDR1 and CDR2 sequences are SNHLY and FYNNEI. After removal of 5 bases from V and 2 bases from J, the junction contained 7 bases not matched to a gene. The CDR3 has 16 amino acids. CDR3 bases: TGTGCCAGCAGTTGGGAAACTAGCGGGGACACAGATACGCAGTATTTT. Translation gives CASSWETSGDTDTQYF.

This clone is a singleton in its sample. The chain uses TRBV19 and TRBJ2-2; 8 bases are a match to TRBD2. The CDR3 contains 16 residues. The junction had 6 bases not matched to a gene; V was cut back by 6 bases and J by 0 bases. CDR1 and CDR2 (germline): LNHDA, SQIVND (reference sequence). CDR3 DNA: TGTGCCAGTAGATTCGGGAGGGGTACGAACACCGGGGAGCTGTTTTTT. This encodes CASRFGRGTNTGELFF.

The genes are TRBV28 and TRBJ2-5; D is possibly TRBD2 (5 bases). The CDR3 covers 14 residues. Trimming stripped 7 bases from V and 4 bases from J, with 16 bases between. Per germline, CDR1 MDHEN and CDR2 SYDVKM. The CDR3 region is CASTPPGSGETQYF. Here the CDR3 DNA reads TGTGCCAGCACCCCGCCGGGGTCGGGAGAGACCCAGTACTTC.

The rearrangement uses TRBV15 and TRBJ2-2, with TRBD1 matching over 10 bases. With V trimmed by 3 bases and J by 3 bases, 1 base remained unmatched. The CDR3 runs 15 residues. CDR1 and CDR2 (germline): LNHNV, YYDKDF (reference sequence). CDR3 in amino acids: CATSRTGGYTGELFF. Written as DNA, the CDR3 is TGTGCCACCAGCAGGACAGGGGGCTACACCGGGGAGCTGTTTTTT.

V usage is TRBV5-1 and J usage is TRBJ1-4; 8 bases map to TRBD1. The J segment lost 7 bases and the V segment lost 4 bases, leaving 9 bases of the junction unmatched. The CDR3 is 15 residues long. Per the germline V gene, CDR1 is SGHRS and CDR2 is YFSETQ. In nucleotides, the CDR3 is TGCGCCAGCAGCGGCCAGGGGGCGTCGCGTGAAAAACTGTTTTTT. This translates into CASSGQGASREKLFF.